This entry lists 27 T cell receptor beta chains sequenced from one sample in a study of cytomegalovirus exposure and HLA in healthy donors. Primers for the PCR totalled 60 Vbeta and 13 Jbeta. Using immunoSEQ multiplex PCR, the repertoire was profiled, and TCRdb retains in-frame clones only, with some absent. The table lists about 190,000 clones, roughly 80% of them singletons. The specimen was PBMCs. The receptors stem from a woman aged 25 to 45 in good health and CMV-seropositive.

The sample holds a few counts of this clone. V gene TRBV7-6 combines with J gene TRBJ2-7; D gene uncertain. Germline-derived CDR1 and CDR2 are SGHVS and FNYEAQ. This CDR3 is 14 amino acids long. Trimming removed 4 bases from V and 1 base from J, with 11 bases in between. This chain's CDR3 is CASSSSLGSYEQYF. DNA of the CDR3: TGTGCCAGCAGCTCTAGTCTGGGTTCCTACGAGCAGTACTTC.

V and J are TRBV27 and TRBJ1-5; TRBD1 aligns across 8 bases. The CDR3 has 18 amino acids. The V and J ends lost 4 bases and 1 base, in that order; junction bases with no gene match: 12. Per germline, CDR1 MNHEY and CDR2 SMNVEV (reference sequence). CDR3 residues: CASSSIRGRGWSNQPQHF. CDR3 in DNA: TGTGCCAGCAGTTCCATCAGGGGGCGCGGATGGAGCAATCAGCCCCAGCATTTT.

The CDR3 DNA is TGCGCCAGCAGCTTGTCTTCGGGACAGGGGATTTATGGCTACACCTTC. Protein sequence: CASSLSSGQGIYGYTF. The J gene is TRBJ1-2, the V gene TRBV5-1; TRBD1 matches 10 bases. The CDR3 contains 16 residues. Germline values: CDR1 SGHRS, CDR2 YFSETQ. J lost 5 bases, V lost 1 base, and 8 bases had no gene match.

In regard to this clone: The sample contains more than one DNA sequence encoding this CDR3. The chain couples TRBV2 to TRBJ2-1, with D uncertain. Germline values: CDR1 SNHLY, CDR2 FYNNEI. Trimming removed 7 bases from V and 0 bases from J, with 7 bases in between. CDR3 length equals 13 residues. In nucleotides, the CDR3 is TGTGCCAGCACCCCTAGCTCCTACAATGAGCAGTTCTTC. Encoded protein: CASTPSSYNEQFF.

This clone was detected a few times. The chain combines TRBV7-9 with TRBJ2-3; the match to TRBD2 covers 8 bases. The CDR3 totals 17 residues. Trimming at V came to 2 bases and at J to 3 bases, leaving 10 bases not matched to a gene. The germline V gene encodes CDR1 SEHNR and CDR2 FQNEAQ (reference sequence). CDR3 nucleotide sequence: TGTGCCAGCAGCTTATACCGGGGCCTAGCGGGTACAGATACGCAGTATTTT. It translates to CASSLYRGLAGTDTQYF.

As concerns this clone: One end of the junction varies from germline; a read error may be responsible. This rearrangement joins TRBV6-9 to TRBJ2-3; D gene unclear. This CDR3 has 15 residues. Germline V CDR1 and CDR2: MNHGY, SVAAGI. The CDR3 nucleotides are TGTACCAGCAGCCCCAGTCAGTTCAGCACAGATACGCAGTATTTT. Residues: CTSSPSQFSTDTQYF.

As to this clone: Germline is not matched at one junction end, which may reflect a read error. The rearrangement uses TRBV7-9 and TRBJ2-5; 7 bases match TRBD2. The CDR3 is made up of 14 amino acids. In germline, CDR1 is SEHNR, CDR2 FQNEAQ (reference sequence). The CDR3 protein is CSSSFQRGLETQYF. The CDR3 nucleotides read TGTTCCAGCAGCTTCCAGCGGGGACTGGAGACCCAGTACTTC. The full variable domain, in which reference TRBV7-9 and TRBJ2-5 provide the parts outside the CDR3, is DTGVSQNPRHKITKRGQNVTFRCDPISEHNRLYWYRQTLGQGPEFLTYFQNEAQLEKSRLLSDRFSAERPKGSFSTLEIQRTEQGDSAMYLCSSSFQRGLETQYFGPGTRLLVL.

This clone occurred once. The rearrangement links TRBV19 to TRBJ2-1; 8 nucleotides agree with TRBD2. J lost 2 bases, V lost 4 bases, and 7 bases had no gene match. The CDR3 is made up of 16 amino acids. The germline gives CDR1 LNHDA, CDR2 SQIVND (reference sequence). The CDR3 region has the DNA TGTGCCAGTAGTAACGGGAGGGGGACCACCTACAATGAGCAGTTCTTC. It yields the protein CASSNGRGTTYNEQFF.

J is TRBJ2-7 and V is TRBV28, with 8 positions matching TRBD1. This CDR3 is built from 15 residues. The germline V gene encodes CDR1 MDHEN and CDR2 SYDVKM. V gave up 8 bases and J gave up 4 bases; unmatched junction bases: 13. CDR3 sequence reads: CASRDRLGFGYEQYF. In DNA form, the CDR3 reads TGTGCCAGCCGGGACAGGTTGGGTTTTGGTTACGAGCAGTACTTC.

V and J are TRBV2 and TRBJ2-1; unclear D gene. The CDR3 consists of 15 residues. The germline V and J ends were trimmed by 4 bases and 0 bases, with 10 bases remaining between them. Germline CDR1 is SNHLY and CDR2 is FYNNEI. The CDR3 DNA is TGTGCCAGCAGTGCCCCGGTAAGCTCCTACAATGAGCAGTTCTTC. Translation gives CASSAPVSSYNEQFF.

This clone was seen a few times. This rearrangement joins TRBV6-6 to TRBJ1-4, with D hard to call. CDR1 is MNHNY and CDR2 is SVGAGI in the germline V gene (reference sequence). The germline V and J ends were trimmed by 4 bases and 1 base, with 4 bases remaining between them. CDR3 length: 13 residues. The CDR3 coding sequence is TGTGCCAGCAGTTTCAGAACTAATGAAAAACTGTTTTTT. Translating gives CASSFRTNEKLFF.

About this clone: An end of the junction differs from the germline gene, which may be a read error. The chain couples TRBV7-7 to TRBJ2-2; 7 bases match TRBD2. CDR1 and CDR2 from the germline V gene are SSHAT and FNYEAQ (reference sequence). This CDR3 has 15 amino acids. CDR3 residues: CASSLVAGEAGELFF. The DNA of the CDR3 is TGTGCTAGCAGCTTAGTGGCGGGAGAGGCCGGGGAGCTGTTTTTT. The full variable domain, completed using reference TRBV7-7 and TRBJ2-2, is GAGVSQSPRYKVTKRGQDVTLRCDPISSHATLYWYQQALGQGPEFLTYFNYEAQPDKSGLPSDRFSAERPEGSISTLTIQRTEQRDSAMYRCASSLVAGEAGELFFGEGSRLTVL.

The chain recombines TRBV9 with TRBJ2-7; possibly TRBD1 for D (6 bases). Per the germline V gene, CDR1 is SGDLS and CDR2 is YYNGEE. This CDR3 spans 17 amino acids. The V and J ends lost 0 bases and 3 bases respectively, with 19 bases between them. The CDR3 DNA is TGTGCCAGCAGCGTAGGTCCAGGGGCTCCTCCCGTCTACGAGCAGTACTTC. Its translation is CASSVGPGAPPVYEQYF.

J is TRBJ1-1 and V is TRBV7-2; TRBD1 agrees at 9 bases. The CDR3 sequence is 14 residues long. CDR1 is SGHTA and CDR2 is FQGNSA in the germline V gene. Trimming took 4 bases from V and 1 from J; bases not matched to a gene: 1. CDR3 DNA sequence: TGTGCCAGCAGCTGGGACAGGGCGAACACTGAAGCTTTCTTT. Translating gives CASSWDRANTEAFF.

The chain uses TRBV23-1 and TRBJ1-5, with TRBD1 matching over 8 bases. TRBV23-1 is placed among ORFs of uncertain function. V was pared by 10 bases and J by 3 bases, with 8 bases of the junction left unmatched. This CDR3 has 14 residues. This chain's CDR3 is CATGDRPFNQPQHF. DNA of the CDR3: TGCGCCACTGGGGACAGGCCCTTCAATCAGCCCCAGCATTTT.

This clone was seen a single time. V usage is TRBV6-1 and J usage is TRBJ2-7; a possible D gene is TRBD1 (6 bases). Germline assignment: CDR1 MNHNS and CDR2 SASEGT. The CDR3 runs 14 residues. V was shortened by 0 bases and J by 2 bases, with 8 bases between the two germline ends. The CDR3 coding sequence is TGTGCCAGCAGTGAAGCCGGACAGCCCTACGAGCAGTACTTC. This gives the protein CASSEAGQPYEQYF.

J is TRBJ1-1 and V is TRBV6-5; D call uncertain. Germline CDR1 MNHEY, CDR2 SVGAGI. The CDR3 runs 12 residues. The V end lost 5 bases, the J end lost 1 base, and 5 bases lay between the germline ends. The CDR3 DNA follows: TGTGCCAGCAGTCGGGAGAACACTGAAGCTTTCTTT. It encodes CASSRENTEAFF.

The J gene is TRBJ1-6, the V gene TRBV27, with TRBD1 matching 8 bases. This CDR3 has 20 residues. Germline V CDR1 and CDR2: MNHEY, SMNVEV (reference sequence). Unmatched junction bases numbered 15, after V lost 5 bases and J lost 0 bases. The CDR3 nucleotides read TGTGCCAGCAGTCCACGAGCAGGGCAGGGGGCTAGCTCCTATAATTCACCCCTCCACTTT. Protein product: CASSPRAGQGASSYNSPLHF.

This clone appeared a single time. The V call is TRBV7-9, the J call TRBJ2-7, with 7 bases matching TRBD1. CDR3 size: 13 residues. Trimming took 10 bases from V and 1 from J; bases not matched to a gene: 7. The germline CDR1 and CDR2 sequences are SEHNR and FQNEAQ (reference sequence). CDR3 sequence: CATQGDSSYEQYF. DNA for the CDR3: TGTGCCACCCAGGGGGACAGTTCCTACGAGCAGTACTTC.

The chain carries TRBV7-2 and TRBJ2-2; 11 nucleotides align to TRBD1. Germline CDR1 is SGHTA and CDR2 is FQGNSA. This CDR3 comprises 16 residues. V was clipped by 6 bases and J by 3 bases; unmatched bases: 6. Written as DNA, the CDR3 is TGTGCCAGCAGGAAGGGACAGGGGGTTCACACCGGGGAGCTGTTTTTT. Protein sequence: CASRKGQGVHTGELFF. Complete variable domain (other parts from reference TRBV7-2 and TRBJ2-2): GAGVSQSPSNKVTEKGKDVELRCDPISGHTALYWYRQSLGQGLEFLIYFQGNSAPDKSGLPSDRFSAERTGGSVSTLTIQRTQQEDSAVYLCASRKGQGVHTGELFFGEGSRLTVL.

V gene TRBV5-6 combines with J gene TRBJ1-6; D not certain. With 3 bases removed from V and 3 bases from J, the gap between germline ends came to 10 bases. The CDR3 extends over 15 amino acids. Per the germline V gene, CDR1 is SGHDT and CDR2 is YYEEEE. CDR3 in amino acids: CASSSATYYNSPLHF. The CDR3 DNA sequence: TGTGCCAGCAGCTCCGCCACCTACTATAATTCACCCCTCCACTTT.

The gene calls are TRBV11-2 and TRBJ1-1, with D perhaps TRBD1 (5 bases). Germline V gene sequence: CDR1 SGHAT, CDR2 FQNNGV. The germline V and J ends were trimmed by 5 bases and 5 bases, with 18 bases remaining between them. This CDR3 has 15 amino acids. CDR3 amino acids: CASSLMGQISTEAFF. CDR3 in DNA: TGTGCCAGCAGCCTGATGGGGCAGATAAGTACTGAAGCTTTCTTT.

This chain links TRBV18 with TRBJ1-5; no definite D call. The germline V gene has CDR1 KGHSH and CDR2 LQKENI. The CDR3 spans 15 residues. Deletions cut 2 bases from V and 5 bases from J, with 13 bases between. The CDR3 is CASSPSLGSDQPQHF. For the CDR3, the DNA is TGTGCCAGCTCACCAAGTTTAGGGAGCGATCAGCCCCAGCATTTT.

This sequence joins TRBV10-2 and TRBJ2-5; possible D gene TRBD2, 6 bases. Trimming cost V 2 bases and J 1 base, with 14 bases left between them. The CDR3 totals 16 residues. Germline V gene sequence: CDR1 WSHSY, CDR2 SAAADI. The CDR3 sequence: CASSESWGLGQETQYF. CDR3 DNA sequence: TGCGCCAGCAGTGAGAGTTGGGGACTCGGCCAAGAGACCCAGTACTTC.

V gene TRBV18 combines with J gene TRBJ2-7; D remains unclear. CDR3 length: 16 amino acids. Trimming removed 2 bases at V and 0 bases at J, with 14 bases between. Germline V CDR1 and CDR2: KGHSH, LQKENI. The CDR3 coding sequence is TGTGCCAGCTCACCATCGCGTACGGGTAGCTCCTACGAGCAGTACTTC. The encoded protein is CASSPSRTGSSYEQYF.

This clone has a handful of counts. A junction boundary mismatches the germline segment, possibly from a read error. The CDR3 region has the DNA TGTGCTAGCAGCTTCTCACGGTACACTGAAGCTTTCTTT. Translation gives CASSFSRYTEAFF. This rearrangement joins TRBV7-7 to TRBJ1-1; D unclear. CDR1 is SSHAT, CDR2 FNYEAQ, per germline (reference sequence). The length of the CDR3 is 13 residues.

Concerning this clone itself: This sample also contains other DNA sequences that code for the same CDR3. The chain joins TRBV6-1 to TRBJ1-6; the D is unclear. V gave up 2 bases and J gave up 4 bases, with 6 bases separating them. This CDR3 is 14 amino acids long. Germline V gives CDR1 MNHNS, CDR2 SASEGT. CDR3 residues: CASSEFRYNSPLHF. CDR3 DNA: TGTGCCAGCAGTGAATTCAGGTATAATTCACCCCTCCACTTT.